This TCR beta chain was found in a study of blood T cell repertoires in COVID-19. With V trimmed by 4 bases and J by 7 bases, 4 bases remained unmatched. The CDR3 extends over 15 amino acids. Germline V gene data show CDR1 as LGHDT and CDR2 as YNNKEL (reference sequence). Only in-frame clones appear in the TCRdb table, and some are missing; sequencing was by immunoSEQ multiplex PCR. The table lists about 250,000 clones, approximately 85% of them singletons. The sequenced material came from PBMCs or T cells enriched from blood (not recorded which). The chain is built from TRBV3-1 (or the pseudogene TRBV3-2) and TRBJ2-1; 13 nucleotides agree with TRBD2. The TCR was taken from a woman between 50 and 59 years old with acute COVID-19. The CDR3 spells CASSRLAGGGNEQFF. CDR3 coding DNA: TGTGCCAGCAGCCGACTAGCGGGGGGAGGGAATGAGCAGTTCTTC.